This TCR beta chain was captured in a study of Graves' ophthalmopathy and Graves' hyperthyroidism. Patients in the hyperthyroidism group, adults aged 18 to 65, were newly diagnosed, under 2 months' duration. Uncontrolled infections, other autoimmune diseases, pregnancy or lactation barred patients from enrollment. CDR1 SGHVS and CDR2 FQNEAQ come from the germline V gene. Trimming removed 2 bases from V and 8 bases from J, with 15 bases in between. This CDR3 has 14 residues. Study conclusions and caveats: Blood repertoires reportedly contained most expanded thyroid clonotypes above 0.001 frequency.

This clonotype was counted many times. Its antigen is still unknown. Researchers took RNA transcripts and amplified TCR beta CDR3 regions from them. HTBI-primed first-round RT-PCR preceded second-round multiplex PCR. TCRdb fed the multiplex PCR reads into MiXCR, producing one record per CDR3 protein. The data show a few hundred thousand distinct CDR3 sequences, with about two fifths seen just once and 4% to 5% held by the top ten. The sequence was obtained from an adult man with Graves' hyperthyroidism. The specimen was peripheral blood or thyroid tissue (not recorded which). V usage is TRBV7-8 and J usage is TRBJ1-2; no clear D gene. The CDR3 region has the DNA TGTGCCAGCAGCTTACGGGTACTAGGACGGGGCTACACCTTC. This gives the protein CASSLRVLGRGYTF.